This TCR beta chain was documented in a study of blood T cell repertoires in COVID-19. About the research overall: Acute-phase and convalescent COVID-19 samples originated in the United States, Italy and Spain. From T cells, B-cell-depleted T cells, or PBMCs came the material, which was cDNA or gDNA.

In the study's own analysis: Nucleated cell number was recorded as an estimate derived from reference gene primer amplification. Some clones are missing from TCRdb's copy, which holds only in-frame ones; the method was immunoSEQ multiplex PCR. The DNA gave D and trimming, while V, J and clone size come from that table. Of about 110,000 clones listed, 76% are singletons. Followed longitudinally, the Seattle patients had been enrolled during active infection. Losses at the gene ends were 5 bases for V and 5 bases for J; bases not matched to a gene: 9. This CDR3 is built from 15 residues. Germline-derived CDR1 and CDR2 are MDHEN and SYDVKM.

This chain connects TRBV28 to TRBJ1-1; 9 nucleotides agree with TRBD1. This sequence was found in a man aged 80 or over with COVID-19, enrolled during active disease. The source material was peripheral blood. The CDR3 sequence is CASSPGDRAETEAFF. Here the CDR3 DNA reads TGTGCCAGCAGTCCCGGGGACAGGGCGGAGACTGAAGCTTTCTTT.